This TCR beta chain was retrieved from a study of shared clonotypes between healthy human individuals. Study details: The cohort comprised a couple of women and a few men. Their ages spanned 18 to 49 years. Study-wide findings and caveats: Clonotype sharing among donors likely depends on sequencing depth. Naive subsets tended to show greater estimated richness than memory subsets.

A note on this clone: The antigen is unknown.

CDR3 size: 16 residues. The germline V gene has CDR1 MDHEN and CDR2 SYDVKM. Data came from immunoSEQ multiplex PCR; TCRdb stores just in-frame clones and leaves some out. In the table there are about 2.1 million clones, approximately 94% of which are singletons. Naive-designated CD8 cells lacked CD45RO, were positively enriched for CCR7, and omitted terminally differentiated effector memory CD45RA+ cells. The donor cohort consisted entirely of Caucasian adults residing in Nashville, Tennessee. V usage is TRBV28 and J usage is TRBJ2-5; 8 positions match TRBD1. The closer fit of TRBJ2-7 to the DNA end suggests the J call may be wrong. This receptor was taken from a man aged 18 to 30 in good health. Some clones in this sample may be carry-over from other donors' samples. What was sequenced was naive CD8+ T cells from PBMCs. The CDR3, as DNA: TGTGCCAGCAGACCGCTCTCAGGGACAGGTGCCTACGAGCAGTACTTC. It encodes CASRPLSGTGAYEQYF.